The rows below give T cell receptor beta chains drawn from one sample of a study of T cell changes during pregnancy in multiple sclerosis. Sequencing was performed with immunoSEQ multiplex PCR; in TCRdb, only in-frame clones are kept and a portion is missing. The sample yields roughly 69,000 clones, about 91% seen once. The sample here was CD4+ T cells from peripheral blood mononuclear cells, taken in the third trimester of pregnancy. The receptors stem from a female donor in good health, enrolled as a control in a pregnancy study. The CDR3 runs from the conserved cysteine through the conserved F or W.

j_gene,v_gene,len,CDR3aa
TRBJ2-2,TRBV2,15,CASSEEGALTGELFF
TRBJ2-2,TRBV15,19,CATSRTRVQGSTNTGELFF
TRBJ2-7,TRBV7-2,16,CASSRQMDRASYEQYF
TRBJ1-1,TRBV11-3,15,CASSLLEGFVTEAFF
TRBJ2-5,TRBV6-5,15,CASSYSSGGIETQYF
TRBJ2-1,TRBV7-9,16,CASSLTKQSSYNEQFF
TRBJ2-3,TRBV6-4,16,CASSDFSGTGDDTQYF
TRBJ2-3,TRBV18,16,CASSPRDRDITDTQYF
TRBJ1-3,TRBV7-9,14,CASRTGAQGNTIYF
TRBJ2-3,TRBV7-2,15,CASSLERGPTDTQYF
TRBJ1-1,TRBV9,15,CASSAGQSMNTEAFF
TRBJ2-7,TRBV6-5,11,CASNTGTEQYF
TRBJ1-1,TRBV5-1,14,CASSLLAVGTEAFF
TRBJ2-7,TRBV7-3,15,CASSPGPGASYEQYF
TRBJ1-3,TRBV6-4,17,CASSDSRDRVSGNTIYF
TRBJ1-2,TRBV15,15,CATSRDRQGDNGYTF
TRBJ2-2,TRBV29-1,15,CSVARQGARHGELFF
TRBJ2-5,TRBV5-1,15,CASSLGSGASETQYF
TRBJ1-2,TRBV29-1,12,CSVGRGGYGYTF
TRBJ1-1,TRBV7-9,15,CASSLFHGVDTEAFF
TRBJ1-4,TRBV30,13,CALRGGTNEKLFF
TRBJ1-2,TRBV30,15,CAWRKNRGLNYGYTF
TRBJ1-4,TRBV15,17,CATSRKTIGQGNEKLFF
TRBJ2-1,TRBV7-2,14,CASGGGGTYNEQFF
TRBJ2-5,TRBV5-4,18,CASSPGTGNRVRGETQYF
TRBJ2-7,TRBV14,13,CASSQVSSYEQYF
TRBJ2-7,TRBV2,14,CASREREVSYEQYF
TRBJ2-3,TRBV5-4,15,CASRGDSGGTDTQYF
TRBJ2-5,TRBV15,14,CATSPNSGGGTQYF
TRBJ2-7,TRBV21-1,14,CARFTAGDSYEQYF
TRBJ2-1,TRBV9,19,CASSVEVGGGLAIFGEQFF
TRBJ2-2,TRBV10-3,18,CAISEGLAGRENTGELFF
TRBJ2-2,TRBV5-4,13,CASSLYITGELFF
TRBJ1-2,TRBV4-3,13,CASSPQGLDGYTF
TRBJ1-2,TRBV18,13,CASSPDRNYGYTF
TRBJ2-2,TRBV19,15,CASSIVTGFAGELFF
TRBJ2-2,TRBV7-2,15,CASSLVAGGTGELFF
TRBJ1-4,TRBV7-9,16,CASSGGQGSTNEKLFF
TRBJ1-5,TRBV19,17,CASSIVRQLHSNQPQHF
TRBJ2-7,TRBV6-1,11,CASSDLQGKTF
TRBJ2-7,TRBV5-6,14,CASSKIQGLYEQYF
TRBJ2-7,TRBV9,13,CASSLPGSDEQYF
TRBJ1-5,TRBV2,15,CASKLDRGMDQPQHF
TRBJ2-3,TRBV4-1,21,CASTLLAPGTGLSFRTDTQYF
TRBJ1-2,TRBV5-1,14,CASSLVPGNYGYTF